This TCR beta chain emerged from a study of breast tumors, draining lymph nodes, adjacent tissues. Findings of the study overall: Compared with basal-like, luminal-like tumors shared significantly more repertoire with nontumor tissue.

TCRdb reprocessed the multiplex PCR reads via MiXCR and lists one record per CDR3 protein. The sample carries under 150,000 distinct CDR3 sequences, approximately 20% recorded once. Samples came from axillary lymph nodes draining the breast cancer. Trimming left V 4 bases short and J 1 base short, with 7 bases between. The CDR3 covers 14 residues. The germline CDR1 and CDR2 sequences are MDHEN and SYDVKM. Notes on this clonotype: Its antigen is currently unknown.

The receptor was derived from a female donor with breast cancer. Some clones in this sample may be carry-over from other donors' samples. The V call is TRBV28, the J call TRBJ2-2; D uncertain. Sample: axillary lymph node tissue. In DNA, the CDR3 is TGTGCCAGCAGTTACAAGGGGAACACCGGGGAGCTGTTTTTT. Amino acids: CASSYKGNTGELFF.